These T cell receptor beta chains were read from a single sample in a study of T cell changes during pregnancy in multiple sclerosis. TCRdb's table, derived via immunoSEQ multiplex PCR, lists solely in-frame clones and lacks some. In the table there are tens of thousands of clones, around 96% of which are singletons. Sequenced material: CD8+ T cells from peripheral blood mononuclear cells, taken after pregnancy. Source of these receptors: a female donor with multiple sclerosis, enrolled in a pregnancy study. The CDR3 runs from the conserved cysteine through the conserved F or W.

v_gene	j_gene	len	CDR3aa
TRBV28	TRBJ2-1	11	CASRDGQEQFF
TRBV11-1	TRBJ2-1	13	CASSSGQGNEQFF
TRBV7-9	TRBJ2-7	15	CASSDGQGAVYEQYF
TRBV6-5	TRBJ1-1	16	CASSYKMTDPRTEAFF
TRBV27	TRBJ2-6	17	CASSFGTGLSGANVLTF
TRBV29-1	TRBJ1-2	18	CSVEDRRHGSMLNYGYTF
TRBV19	TRBJ2-1	12	CASTSSYNEQFF
TRBV5-1	TRBJ1-1	14	CASSWKGFDTEAFF
TRBV28	TRBJ1-6	16	CATGQGPRGSYSPLHF
TRBV6-4	TRBJ2-2	16	CASSQLAGEGTGELFF
TRBV19	TRBJ1-1	13	CASTSPWNTEAFF
TRBV28	TRBJ2-3	16	CASRFEEAGTPDTQYF
TRBV15	TRBJ1-1	13	CATSFGGSTEAFF
TRBV7-9	TRBJ1-2	13	CASSLGQMYGYTF
TRBV28	TRBJ2-1	14	CASTAPGRDNEQFF
TRBV19	TRBJ1-4	16	CASSPPYGEGIEKLFF
TRBV6-5	TRBJ2-3	14	CASSQREDTDTQYF
TRBV11-3	TRBJ2-1	16	CASSGTSGRAYNEQFF
TRBV7-8	TRBJ2-3	16	CASSLGGQDTTDTQYF
TRBV7-7	TRBJ2-3	16	CASSQGTSGSADTQYF
TRBV6-1	TRBJ2-7	13	CASKREANYEQYF
TRBV25-1	TRBJ1-1	14	CASSRSGTNTEAFF
TRBV7-2	TRBJ1-3	17	CASSLEQPLISGNTIYF
TRBV4-1	TRBJ2-7	13	CASSTSGDYEQYF
TRBV28	TRBJ1-1	12	CASSPRSGEAFF